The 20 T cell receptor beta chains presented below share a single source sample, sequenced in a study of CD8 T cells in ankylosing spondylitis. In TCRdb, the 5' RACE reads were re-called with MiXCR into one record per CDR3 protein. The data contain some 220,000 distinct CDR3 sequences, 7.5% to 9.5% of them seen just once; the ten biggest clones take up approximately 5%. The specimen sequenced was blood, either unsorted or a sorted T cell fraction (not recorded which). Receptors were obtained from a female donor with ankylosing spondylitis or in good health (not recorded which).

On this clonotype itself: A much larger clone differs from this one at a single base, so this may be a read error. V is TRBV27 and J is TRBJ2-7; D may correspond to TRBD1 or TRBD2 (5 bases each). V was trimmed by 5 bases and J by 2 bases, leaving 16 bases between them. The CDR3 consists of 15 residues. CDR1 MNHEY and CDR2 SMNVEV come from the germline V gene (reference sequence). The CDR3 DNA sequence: TGTGCCAGCAGTCCAGCCGGGACGACAACCTACGAGCAGTACTTC. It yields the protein CASSPAGTTTYEQYF.

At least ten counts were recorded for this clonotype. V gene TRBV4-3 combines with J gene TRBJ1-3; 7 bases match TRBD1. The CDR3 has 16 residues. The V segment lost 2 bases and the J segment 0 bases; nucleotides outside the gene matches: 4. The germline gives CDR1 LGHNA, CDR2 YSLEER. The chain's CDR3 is CASSQIGTASGNTIYF. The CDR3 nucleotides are TGCGCCAGCAGCCAAATCGGGACAGCCTCTGGAAACACCATATATTTT.

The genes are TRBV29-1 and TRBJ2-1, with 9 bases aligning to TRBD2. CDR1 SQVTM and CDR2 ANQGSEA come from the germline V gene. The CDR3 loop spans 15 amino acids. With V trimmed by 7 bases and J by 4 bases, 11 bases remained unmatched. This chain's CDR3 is CSAKGTSRTYNEQFF. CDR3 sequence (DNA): TGCAGCGCCAAGGGGACTAGCCGGACGTACAATGAGCAGTTCTTC.

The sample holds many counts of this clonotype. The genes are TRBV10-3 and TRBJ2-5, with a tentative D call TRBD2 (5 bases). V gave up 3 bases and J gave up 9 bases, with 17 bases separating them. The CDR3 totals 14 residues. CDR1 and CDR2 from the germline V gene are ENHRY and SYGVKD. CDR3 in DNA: TGTGCCATCAGTGAAGGACGCCGAGGAGCGGCCCAGTACTTC. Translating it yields CAISEGRRGAAQYF.

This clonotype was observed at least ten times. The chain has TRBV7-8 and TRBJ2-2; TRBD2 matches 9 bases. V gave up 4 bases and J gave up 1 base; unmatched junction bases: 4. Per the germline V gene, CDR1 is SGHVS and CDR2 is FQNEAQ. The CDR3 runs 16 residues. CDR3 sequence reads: CASSSATSGNTGELFF. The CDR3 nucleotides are TGTGCCAGCAGCTCGGCGACTAGCGGGAACACCGGGGAGCTGTTTTTT.

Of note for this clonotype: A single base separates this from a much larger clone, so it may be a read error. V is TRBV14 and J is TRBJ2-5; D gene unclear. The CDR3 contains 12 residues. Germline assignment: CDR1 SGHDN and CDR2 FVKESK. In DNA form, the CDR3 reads TGTGCCGGCAGCCAAGGAATGGAGACCCAGTACTTC. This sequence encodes CAGSQGMETQYF.

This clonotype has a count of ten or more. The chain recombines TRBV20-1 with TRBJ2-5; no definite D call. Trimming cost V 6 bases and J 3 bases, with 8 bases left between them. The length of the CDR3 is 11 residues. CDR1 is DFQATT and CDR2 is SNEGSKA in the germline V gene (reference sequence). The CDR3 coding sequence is TGCAGTGCCTCCCCAAAAGAGACCCAGTACTTC. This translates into CSASPKETQYF.

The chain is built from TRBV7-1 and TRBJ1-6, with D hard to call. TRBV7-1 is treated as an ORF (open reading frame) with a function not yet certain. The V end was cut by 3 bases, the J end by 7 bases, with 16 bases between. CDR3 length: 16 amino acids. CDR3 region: CASSSSRVGLNSPLHF. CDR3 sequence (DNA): TGTGCCAGCAGCTCCTCGCGGGTAGGCTTGAATTCACCCCTCCACTTT.

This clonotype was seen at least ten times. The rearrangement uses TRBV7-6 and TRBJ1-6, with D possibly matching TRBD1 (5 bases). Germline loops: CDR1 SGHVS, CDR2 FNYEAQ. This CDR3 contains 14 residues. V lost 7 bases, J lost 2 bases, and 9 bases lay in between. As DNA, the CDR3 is TGTGCCAGCACCGCAGGGACCTATAATTCACCCCTCCACTTT. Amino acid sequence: CASTAGTYNSPLHF.

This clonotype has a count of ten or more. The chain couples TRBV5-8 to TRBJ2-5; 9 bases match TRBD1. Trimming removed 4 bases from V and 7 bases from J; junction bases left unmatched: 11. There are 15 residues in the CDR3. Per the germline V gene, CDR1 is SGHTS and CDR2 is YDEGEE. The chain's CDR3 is CASSLLDRGYATQYF. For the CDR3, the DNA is TGTGCCAGCAGCCTGTTGGACAGGGGATATGCGACCCAGTACTTC.

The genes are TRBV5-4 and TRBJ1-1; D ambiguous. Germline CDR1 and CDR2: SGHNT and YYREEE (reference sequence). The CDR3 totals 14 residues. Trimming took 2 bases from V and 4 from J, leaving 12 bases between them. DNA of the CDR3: TGTGCCAGCAGCTTTTCCACTGGGAGCACTGAAGCTTTCTTT. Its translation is CASSFSTGSTEAFF.

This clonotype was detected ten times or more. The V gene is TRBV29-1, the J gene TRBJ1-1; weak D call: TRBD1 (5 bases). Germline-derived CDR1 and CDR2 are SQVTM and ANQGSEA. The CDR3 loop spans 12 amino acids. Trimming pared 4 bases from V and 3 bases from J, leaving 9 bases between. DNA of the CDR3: TGCAGCGTTGTGAGGGGAGACACTGAAGCTTTCTTT. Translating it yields CSVVRGDTEAFF.

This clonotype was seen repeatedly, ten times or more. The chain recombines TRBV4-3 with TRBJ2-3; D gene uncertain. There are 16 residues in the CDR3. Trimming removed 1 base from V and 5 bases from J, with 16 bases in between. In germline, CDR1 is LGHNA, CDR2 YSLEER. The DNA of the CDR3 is TGCGCCAGCAGCCAAGGGCGTGAGAATTGGCGAGATACGCAGTATTTT. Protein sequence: CASSQGRENWRDTQYF.

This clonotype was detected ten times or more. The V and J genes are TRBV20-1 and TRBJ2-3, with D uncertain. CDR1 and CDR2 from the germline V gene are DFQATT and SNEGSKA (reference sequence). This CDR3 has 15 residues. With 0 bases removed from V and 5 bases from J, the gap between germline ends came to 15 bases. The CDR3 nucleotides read TGCAGTGCTAGAGATCTCCGCCGAAGGCTAGATACGCAGTATTTT. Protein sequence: CSARDLRRRLDTQYF.

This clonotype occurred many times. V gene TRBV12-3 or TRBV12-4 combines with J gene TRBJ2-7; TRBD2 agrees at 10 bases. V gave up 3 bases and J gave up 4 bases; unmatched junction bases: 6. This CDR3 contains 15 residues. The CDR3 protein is CASSLSSGSAYEQYF. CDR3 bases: TGTGCCAGCAGTTTGTCTAGCGGGAGCGCGTACGAGCAGTACTTC.

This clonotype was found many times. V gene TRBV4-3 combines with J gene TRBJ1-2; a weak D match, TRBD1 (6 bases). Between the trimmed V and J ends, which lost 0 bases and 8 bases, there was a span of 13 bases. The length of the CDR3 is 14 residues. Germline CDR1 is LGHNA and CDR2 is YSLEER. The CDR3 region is CASSQDNRESGYTF. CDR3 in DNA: TGCGCCAGCAGCCAAGATAACAGGGAAAGCGGCTACACCTTC.

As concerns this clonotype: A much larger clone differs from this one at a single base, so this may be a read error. The CDR3 sequence is CSAAELPGQASTNEKLFF. As DNA, the CDR3 is TGCAGCGCCGCTGAGCTGCCGGGACAGGCTTCAACTAATGAAAAACTGTTTTTT. The chain is built from TRBV29-1 and TRBJ1-4; 8 bases align to TRBD1. The V gene end was trimmed by 7 bases and the J gene end by 0 bases; junction bases not matched to a gene: 16. The CDR3 has 18 residues. From germline, CDR1 is SQVTM and CDR2 ANQGSEA. The variable domain in full, with the rest retrieved from reference TRBV29-1 and TRBJ1-4, is SAVISQKPSRDICQRGTSLTIQCQVDSQVTMMFWYRQQPGQSLTLIATANQGSEATYESGFVIDKFPISRPNLTFSTLTVSNMSPEDSSIYLCSAAELPGQASTNEKLFFGSGTQLSVL.

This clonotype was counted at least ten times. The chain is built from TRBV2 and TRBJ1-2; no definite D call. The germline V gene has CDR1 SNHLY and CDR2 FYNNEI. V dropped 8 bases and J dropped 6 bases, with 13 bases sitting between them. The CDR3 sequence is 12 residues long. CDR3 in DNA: TGTGCCAGCGAAGGGTTGACGAATGGCTACACCTTC. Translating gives CASEGLTNGYTF.

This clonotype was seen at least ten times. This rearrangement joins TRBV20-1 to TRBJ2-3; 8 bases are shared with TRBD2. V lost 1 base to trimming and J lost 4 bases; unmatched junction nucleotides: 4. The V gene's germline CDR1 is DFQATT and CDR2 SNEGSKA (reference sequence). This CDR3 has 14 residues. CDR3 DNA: TGCAGTGCTAGAGTGACTAGCGCCTCAGATACGCAGTATTTT. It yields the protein CSARVTSASDTQYF.

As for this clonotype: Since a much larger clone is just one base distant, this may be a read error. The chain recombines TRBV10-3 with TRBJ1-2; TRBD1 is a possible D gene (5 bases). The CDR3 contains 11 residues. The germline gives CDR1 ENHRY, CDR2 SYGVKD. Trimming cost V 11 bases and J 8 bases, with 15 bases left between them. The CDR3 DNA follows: TGTGCCGCGGCGGGGCGGCGCGGCTACACCTTC. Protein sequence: CAAAGRRGYTF.